This T cell receptor beta chain was captured by sequencing in a study of shared clonotypes between healthy human individuals. TCRdb's copy holds only in-frame clones and misses some; the assay was immunoSEQ multiplex PCR. The repertoire includes about 2 million clones, 85% to 95% of them detected once, and more than 0.9% sits in the top ten. Trimming took 4 bases from V and 4 from J, leaving 11 bases between them. CDR3 length equals 13 residues. The germline V gene has CDR1 MNHNS and CDR2 SASEGT. Naive CD8 isolation took CD45RO-negative cells positively selected for CCR7 and excluded terminally differentiated effector memory CD45RA+ cells.

The sample comprised naive CD8+ T cells sorted from blood. The receptor was isolated from a man aged 18 to 30 in good health. The chain combines TRBV6-1 with TRBJ2-7; D is ambiguous. CDR3 region: CASSGFRHYEQYF. DNA for the CDR3: TGTGCCAGCAGTGGATTTAGACATTACGAGCAGTACTTC.